The entry below describes one T cell receptor beta chain. Antigen unknown. The entry originates in a study of OX40 agonist ivuxolimab in advanced cancers. Study context: Patients receiving dose escalation had hepatocellular carcinoma, melanoma, renal cell or head and neck cancer. The eligibility criteria allowed prior anti-PD-1, anti-PD-L1 or anti-CTLA-4 therapy, and 30% to 45% had some. Findings and caveats of the study: Doses of 0.1 to 3.0 mg/kg were accompanied by clonal expansion of CD4+ and CD8+ blood T cells by week 6. Low clonal expansion, among the lowest seen, marked partial responders at 0.1-3.0 mg/kg.

Profiling relied on immunoSEQ multiplex PCR, and the TCRdb table lists in-frame clones only, not all of them. The repertoire consists of tens of thousands of clones, with about nine tenths occurring once and the leading ten covering roughly 5%. Germline V gene lookup returns CDR1 SGHRS and CDR2 YFSETQ. The junction had 6 bases not matched to a gene; V was cut back by 0 bases and J by 5 bases. The CDR3 is 15 residues long. The chain couples TRBV5-1 to TRBJ2-3; 7 nucleotides agree with TRBD1. The specimen was CD4+ or CD8+ T cells sorted from blood, collected in a trial of the OX40 agonist ivuxolimab. The receptor was isolated from an adult with an advanced solid tumor such as melanoma, head and neck, liver or kidney cancer. The chain's CDR3 is CASSLETGAGDTQYF. The CDR3 nucleotides are TGCGCCAGCAGCTTGGAAACAGGGGCGGGAGATACGCAGTATTTT.